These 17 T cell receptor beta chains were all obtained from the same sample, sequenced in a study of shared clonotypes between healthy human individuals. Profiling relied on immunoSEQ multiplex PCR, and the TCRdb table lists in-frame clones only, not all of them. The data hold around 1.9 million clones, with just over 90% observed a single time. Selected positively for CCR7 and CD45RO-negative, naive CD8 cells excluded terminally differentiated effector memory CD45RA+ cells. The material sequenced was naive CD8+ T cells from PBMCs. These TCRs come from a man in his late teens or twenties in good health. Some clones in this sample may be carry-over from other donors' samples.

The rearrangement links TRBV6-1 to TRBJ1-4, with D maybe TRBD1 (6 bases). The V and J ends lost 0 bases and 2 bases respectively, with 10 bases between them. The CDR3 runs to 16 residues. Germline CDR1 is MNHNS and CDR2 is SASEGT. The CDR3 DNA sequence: TGTGCCAGCAGTGAAGCGTGGCAGGGGACTAATGAAAAACTGTTTTTT. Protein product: CASSEAWQGTNEKLFF.

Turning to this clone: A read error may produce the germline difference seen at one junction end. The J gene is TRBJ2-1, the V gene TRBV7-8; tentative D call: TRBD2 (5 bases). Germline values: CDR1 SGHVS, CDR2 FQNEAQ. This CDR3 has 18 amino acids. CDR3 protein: CASSLAPGIFPLGNEQFF. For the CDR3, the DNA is TGTGCCAGCAGCCTAGCCCCGGGAATCTTCCCACTAGGAAATGAGCAGTTCTTC.

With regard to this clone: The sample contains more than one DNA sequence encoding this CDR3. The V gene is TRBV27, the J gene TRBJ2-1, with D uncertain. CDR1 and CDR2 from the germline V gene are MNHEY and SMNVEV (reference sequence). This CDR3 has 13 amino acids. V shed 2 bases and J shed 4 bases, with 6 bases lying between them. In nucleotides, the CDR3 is TGTGCCAGCAGTTTAGGCAAATACAATGAGCAGTTCTTC. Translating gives CASSLGKYNEQFF.

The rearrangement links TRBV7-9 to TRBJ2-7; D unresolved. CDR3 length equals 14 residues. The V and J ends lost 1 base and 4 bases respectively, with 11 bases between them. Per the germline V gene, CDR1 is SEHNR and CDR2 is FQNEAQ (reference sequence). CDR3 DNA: TGTGCCAGCAGCTTAGTACAGCTGGGTTACGAGCAGTACTTC. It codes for CASSLVQLGYEQYF.

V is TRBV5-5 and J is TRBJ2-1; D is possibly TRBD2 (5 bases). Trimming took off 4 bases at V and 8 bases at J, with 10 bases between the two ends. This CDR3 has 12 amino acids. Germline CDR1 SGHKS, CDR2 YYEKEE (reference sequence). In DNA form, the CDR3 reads TGTGCCAGCAGCATCCGGACTGATGAGCAGTTCTTC. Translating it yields CASSIRTDEQFF.

The CDR3 region has the DNA TGCGCCAGCAGCCAAGATAGGGACAGGGGGCGTAATGAGCAGTTCTTC. This translates into CASSQDRDRGRNEQFF. This rearrangement joins TRBV4-3 to TRBJ2-1; the match to TRBD1 covers 12 bases. Germline CDR1 LGHNA, CDR2 YSLEER. There are 16 residues in the CDR3. J lost 7 bases, V lost 0 bases, and 4 bases had no gene match.

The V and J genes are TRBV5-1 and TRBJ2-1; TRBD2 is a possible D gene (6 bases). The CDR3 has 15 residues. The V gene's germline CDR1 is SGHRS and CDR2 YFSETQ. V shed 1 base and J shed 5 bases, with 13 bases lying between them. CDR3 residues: CASSLTKLANNEQFF. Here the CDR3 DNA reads TGCGCCAGCAGCTTGACGAAACTAGCTAACAATGAGCAGTTCTTC.

The CDR3 bases are TGCGCCAGCAGCCCCGCCTTTGCTAGCACAGATACGCAGTATTTT. Its translation is CASSPAFASTDTQYF. V usage is TRBV4-3 and J usage is TRBJ2-3; D gene unclear. Germline V gene sequence: CDR1 LGHNA, CDR2 YSLEER. The CDR3 is 15 residues long. The V end lost 4 bases, the J end lost 0 bases, and 11 bases lay between the germline ends.

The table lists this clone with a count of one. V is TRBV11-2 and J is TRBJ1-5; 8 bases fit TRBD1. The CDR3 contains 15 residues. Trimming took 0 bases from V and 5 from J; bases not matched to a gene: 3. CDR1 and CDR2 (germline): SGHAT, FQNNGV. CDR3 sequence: CASSLEGRGHQPQHF. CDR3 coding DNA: TGTGCCAGCAGCTTAGAGGGCAGGGGGCATCAGCCCCAGCATTTT.

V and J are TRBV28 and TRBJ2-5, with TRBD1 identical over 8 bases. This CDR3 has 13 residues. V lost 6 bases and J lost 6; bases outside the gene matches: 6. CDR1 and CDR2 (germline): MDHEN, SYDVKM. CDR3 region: CASRQGASKTQYF. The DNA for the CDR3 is TGTGCCAGCAGGCAGGGGGCGTCTAAGACCCAGTACTTC.

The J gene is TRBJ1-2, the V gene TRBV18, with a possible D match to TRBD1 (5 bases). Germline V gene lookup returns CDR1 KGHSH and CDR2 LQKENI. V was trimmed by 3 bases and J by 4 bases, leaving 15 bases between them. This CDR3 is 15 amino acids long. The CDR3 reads CASSPPGGSPYGYTF. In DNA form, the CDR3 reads TGTGCCAGCTCACCTCCGGGGGGGTCCCCCTATGGCTACACCTTC. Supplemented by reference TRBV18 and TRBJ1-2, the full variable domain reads NAGVMQNPRHLVRRRGQEARLRCSPMKGHSHVYWYRQLPEEGLKFMVYLQKENIIDESGMPKERFSAEFPKEGPSILRIQQVVRGDSAAYFCASSPPGGSPYGYTFGSGTRLTVV.

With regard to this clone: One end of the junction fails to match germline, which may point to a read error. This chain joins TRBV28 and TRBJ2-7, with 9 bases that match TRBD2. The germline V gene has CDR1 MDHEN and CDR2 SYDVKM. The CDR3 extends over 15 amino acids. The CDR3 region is CASTLAGAASYEQYF. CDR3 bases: TGTGCCAGCACTTTAGCGGGAGCTGCCTCCTACGAGCAGTACTTC.

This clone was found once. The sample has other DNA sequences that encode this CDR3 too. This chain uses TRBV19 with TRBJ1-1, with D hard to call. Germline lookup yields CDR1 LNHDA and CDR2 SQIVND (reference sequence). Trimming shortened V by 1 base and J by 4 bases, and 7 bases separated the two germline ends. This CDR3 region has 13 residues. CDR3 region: CASSIGLGTEAFF. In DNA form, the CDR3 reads TGTGCCAGTAGTATAGGACTTGGCACTGAAGCTTTCTTT.

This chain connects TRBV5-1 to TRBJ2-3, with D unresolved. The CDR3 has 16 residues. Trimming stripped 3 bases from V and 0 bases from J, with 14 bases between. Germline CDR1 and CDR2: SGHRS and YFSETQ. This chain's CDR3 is CASSWGGSPSTDTQYF. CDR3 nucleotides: TGCGCCAGCAGCTGGGGTGGTTCTCCTAGCACAGATACGCAGTATTTT. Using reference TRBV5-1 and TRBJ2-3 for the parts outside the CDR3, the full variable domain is KAGVTQTPRYLIKTRGQQVTLSCSPISGHRSVSWYQQTPGQGLQFLFEYFSETQRNKGNFPGRFSGRQFSNSRSEMNVSTLELGDSALYLCASSWGGSPSTDTQYFGPGTRLTVL.

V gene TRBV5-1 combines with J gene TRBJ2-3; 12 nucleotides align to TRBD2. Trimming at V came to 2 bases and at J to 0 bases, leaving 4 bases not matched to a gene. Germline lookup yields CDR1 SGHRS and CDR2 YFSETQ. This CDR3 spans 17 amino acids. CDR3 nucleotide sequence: TGCGCCAGCAGCTTCATTCTAGCGGGAGGGAGCACAGATACGCAGTATTTT. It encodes CASSFILAGGSTDTQYF.

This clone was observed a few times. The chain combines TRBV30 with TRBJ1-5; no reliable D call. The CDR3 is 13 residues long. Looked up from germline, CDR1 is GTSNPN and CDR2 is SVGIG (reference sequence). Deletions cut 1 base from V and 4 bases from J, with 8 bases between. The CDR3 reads CAWSAHPNQPQHF. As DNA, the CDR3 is TGTGCCTGGAGTGCACACCCTAATCAGCCCCAGCATTTT.

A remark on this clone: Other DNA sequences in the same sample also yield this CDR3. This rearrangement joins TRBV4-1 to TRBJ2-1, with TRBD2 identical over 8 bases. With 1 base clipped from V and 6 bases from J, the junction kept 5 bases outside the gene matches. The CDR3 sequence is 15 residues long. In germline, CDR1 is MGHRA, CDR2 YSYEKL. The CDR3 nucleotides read TGCGCCAGCAGCCAAGTTAGCGGGACTAGCAATGAGCAGTTCTTC. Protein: CASSQVSGTSNEQFF.